These T cell receptor beta chains were read from a single sample in a study of T cells in localized non-small cell lung cancer. Sequenced by immunoSEQ multiplex PCR; TCRdb stores in-frame clones only, minus some. In the table there are under 40,000 clones, about 81% of which are singletons. The sequencing used peripheral blood, collected before any cancer treatment. Receptors were obtained from a male donor at least 60 years old with stage II squamous cell lung carcinoma. The CDR3 runs from the conserved cysteine through the conserved F or W. D genes are given only for firm matches. The listing skips clone size in some rows; elsewhere it reads once, few, many or a size class.

clone_size: -; d_call: -; v_call: TRBV29-1; j_call: TRBJ2-2; cdr3_aa: CSVDGSRTGELFF; cdr3_nt: TGCAGCGTTGACGGTTCACGCACCGGGGAGCTGTTTTTT
clone_size: -; d_call: -; v_call: TRBV11-3; j_call: TRBJ1-1; cdr3_aa: CASSLGDPGTEAFF; cdr3_nt: TGTGCCAGCAGCTTAGGCGATCCTGGGACTGAAGCTTTCTTT
clone_size: -; d_call: -; v_call: TRBV9; j_call: TRBJ1-1; cdr3_aa: CASSPGGTTEAFF; cdr3_nt: TGTGCCAGCAGCCCGGGGGGGACCACTGAAGCTTTCTTT
clone_size: few; d_call: -; v_call: TRBV18; j_call: TRBJ1-1; cdr3_aa: CASSPGTAANEAFF; cdr3_nt: TGTGCCAGCTCACCGGGGACGGCGGCCAATGAAGCTTTCTTT
clone_size: -; d_call: TRBD1; v_call: TRBV5-1; j_call: TRBJ2-1; cdr3_aa: CASSWGTDFYNEQFF; cdr3_nt: TGCGCCAGCAGCTGGGGGACAGATTTCTACAATGAGCAGTTCTTC
clone_size: -; d_call: -; v_call: TRBV19; j_call: TRBJ1-4; cdr3_aa: CASNTGGNEKLFF; cdr3_nt: TGTGCCAGTAACACAGGAGGTAATGAAAAACTGTTTTTT
clone_size: -; d_call: -; v_call: TRBV6-1; j_call: TRBJ1-1; cdr3_aa: CASRWTGNTEAFF; cdr3_nt: TGTGCCAGCAGATGGACGGGGAACACTGAAGCTTTCTTT
clone_size: medium-sized; d_call: -; v_call: TRBV19; j_call: TRBJ1-4; cdr3_aa: CASSMSGSNEKLFF; cdr3_nt: TGTGCCAGTAGTATGTCGGGAAGTAATGAAAAACTGTTTTTT
clone_size: few; d_call: TRBD1; v_call: TRBV2; j_call: TRBJ1-5; cdr3_aa: CASSDPFPGGQPQHF; cdr3_nt: TGTGCCAGCAGCGACCCCTTTCCAGGGGGTCAGCCCCAGCATTTT
clone_size: -; d_call: -; v_call: TRBV7-6; j_call: TRBJ2-6; cdr3_aa: CASSLGGANVLTF; cdr3_nt: TGTGCCAGCAGTTTGGGTGGGGCCAACGTCCTGACTTTC
clone_size: -; d_call: -; v_call: TRBV5-5; j_call: TRBJ2-1; cdr3_aa: CASRFREPVYNEQFF; cdr3_nt: TGTGCCAGCAGGTTTCGGGAGCCAGTCTACAATGAGCAGTTCTTC
clone_size: -; d_call: -; v_call: TRBV5-5; j_call: TRBJ2-7; cdr3_aa: CASSLARGTNYEQYF; cdr3_nt: TGTGCCAGCAGCTTGGCAAGGGGAACGAACTACGAGCAGTACTTC
clone_size: -; d_call: -; v_call: TRBV19; j_call: TRBJ1-5; cdr3_aa: CASRVRGDQPQHF; cdr3_nt: TGTGCCTCCAGGGTGCGGGGAGATCAGCCCCAGCATTTT
clone_size: -; d_call: -; v_call: TRBV7-2; j_call: TRBJ2-5; cdr3_aa: CASSLVRETQYF; cdr3_nt: TGTGCCAGCAGCTTAGTACGGGAGACCCAGTACTTC
clone_size: few; d_call: -; v_call: TRBV19; j_call: TRBJ2-1; cdr3_aa: CASSMAQGAGYEQFF; cdr3_nt: TGTGCCAGTAGTATGGCGCAGGGAGCTGGTTATGAGCAGTTCTTC
clone_size: -; d_call: TRBD2; v_call: TRBV11-3; j_call: TRBJ2-3; cdr3_aa: CASSLVRGGTDTQYF; cdr3_nt: TGTGCCAGCAGCTTAGTGCGGGGGGGCACAGATACGCAGTATTTT
clone_size: -; d_call: TRBD2; v_call: TRBV7-3; j_call: TRBJ2-3; cdr3_aa: CASSLLAGITDTQYF; cdr3_nt: TGTGCCAGCAGCCTACTAGCGGGGATCACAGATACGCAGTATTTT
clone_size: -; d_call: -; v_call: TRBV6-6; j_call: TRBJ1-3; cdr3_aa: CASSYERAGNTIYF; cdr3_nt: TGTGCCAGCAGTTACGAAAGGGCCGGAAACACCATATATTTT
clone_size: -; d_call: -; v_call: TRBV7-8; j_call: TRBJ1-1; cdr3_aa: CASSLQASAEAFF; cdr3_nt: TGTGCCAGCAGCCTACAGGCTTCGGCTGAAGCTTTCTTT
clone_size: -; d_call: TRBD1; v_call: TRBV7-9; j_call: TRBJ1-4; cdr3_aa: CASSLNQGGYEKLFF; cdr3_nt: TGTGCCAGCAGCTTAAATCAGGGGGGGTATGAAAAACTGTTTTTT
clone_size: -; d_call: -; v_call: TRBV30; j_call: TRBJ2-7; cdr3_aa: CVWSVSAVYEQYF; cdr3_nt: TGTGTCTGGAGTGTATCGGCGGTTTACGAGCAGTACTTC
clone_size: -; d_call: -; v_call: TRBV18; j_call: TRBJ2-3; cdr3_aa: CASSAPGSQYF; cdr3_nt: TGTGCCAGCTCAGCTCCGGGATCGCAGTATTTT
clone_size: -; d_call: TRBD1; v_call: TRBV7-2; j_call: TRBJ1-3; cdr3_aa: CASSLLGQGTGNTIYF; cdr3_nt: TGTGCCAGCAGCTTACTCGGACAGGGAACGGGAAACACCATATATTTT
clone_size: once; d_call: TRBD2; v_call: TRBV4-1; j_call: TRBJ2-1; cdr3_aa: CASSQDPQGSGGRVNEQFF; cdr3_nt: TGCGCCAGCAGCCAAGACCCACAAGGAAGCGGGGGGAGAGTCAATGAGCAGTTCTTC
clone_size: -; d_call: -; v_call: TRBV14; j_call: TRBJ2-7; cdr3_aa: CASSHLTGRGPYEQYF; cdr3_nt: TGTGCCAGCAGCCACTTGACTGGGCGGGGCCCCTACGAGCAGTACTTC
clone_size: -; d_call: -; v_call: TRBV4-2; j_call: TRBJ1-3; cdr3_aa: CASSQSTGSPGNTIYF; cdr3_nt: TGTGCCAGCAGCCAATCCACAGGGAGTCCTGGAAACACCATATATTTT
clone_size: -; d_call: TRBD1; v_call: TRBV6-6; j_call: TRBJ1-5; cdr3_aa: CASSRVGTEQPQHF; cdr3_nt: TGTGCCAGCAGTCGGGTGGGGACAGAACAGCCCCAGCATTTT
clone_size: -; d_call: -; v_call: TRBV25-1; j_call: TRBJ2-1; cdr3_aa: CASSEGTASYNEQFF; cdr3_nt: TGTGCCAGCAGTGAGGGGACGGCCTCCTACAATGAGCAGTTCTTC
clone_size: -; d_call: TRBD1; v_call: TRBV7-9; j_call: TRBJ2-1; cdr3_aa: CASSPWDRELNEQFF; cdr3_nt: TGTGCCAGCAGCCCCTGGGACAGGGAGTTGAATGAGCAGTTCTTC
clone_size: once; d_call: -; v_call: TRBV7-8; j_call: TRBJ1-2; cdr3_aa: CASSPTPTTGPYGYTF; cdr3_nt: TGTGCCAGCAGCCCGACGCCGACTACAGGGCCCTATGGCTACACCTTC
clone_size: -; d_call: TRBD1; v_call: TRBV28; j_call: TRBJ1-2; cdr3_aa: CASSSGTGGYTF; cdr3_nt: TGTGCCAGCAGTTCCGGGACAGGTGGCTACACCTTC
clone_size: -; d_call: TRBD1; v_call: TRBV7-3; j_call: TRBJ2-5; cdr3_aa: CASSTGQGARETQYF; cdr3_nt: TGTGCCAGCAGCACCGGACAGGGGGCGCGTGAGACCCAGTACTTC
clone_size: -; d_call: -; v_call: TRBV19; j_call: TRBJ2-7; cdr3_aa: CASSNPAARTYEQYF; cdr3_nt: TGTGCCAGTAGTAACCCCGCAGCACGTACCTACGAGCAGTACTTC
clone_size: -; d_call: TRBD2; v_call: TRBV19; j_call: TRBJ2-3; cdr3_aa: CASSIGPSGRFTDTQYF; cdr3_nt: TGTGCCAGTAGTATAGGGCCTAGCGGGAGGTTCACAGATACGCAGTATTTT
clone_size: few; d_call: -; v_call: TRBV5-6; j_call: TRBJ1-5; cdr3_aa: CASSLAQGNSNQPQHF; cdr3_nt: TGTGCCAGCAGCTTGGCTCAGGGTAATTCCAATCAGCCCCAGCATTTT
clone_size: few; d_call: TRBD1; v_call: TRBV6-5; j_call: TRBJ1-6; cdr3_aa: CASSYVTGAKGPLHF; cdr3_nt: TGTGCCAGCAGTTACGTGACAGGGGCTAAGGGCCCCCTCCACTTT
clone_size: few; d_call: -; v_call: TRBV6-6; j_call: TRBJ1-6; cdr3_aa: CASSRGWNSPLHF; cdr3_nt: TGTGCCAGCAGTCGTGGGTGGAATTCACCCCTCCACTTT
clone_size: -; d_call: -; v_call: TRBV11-2; j_call: TRBJ1-2; cdr3_aa: CASSLDQGPSGYTF; cdr3_nt: TGTGCCAGCAGCTTAGACCAGGGGCCCAGCGGCTACACCTTC
clone_size: -; d_call: -; v_call: TRBV6-1; j_call: TRBJ1-2; cdr3_aa: CASSLNGGYTF; cdr3_nt: TGTGCCAGCAGCCTAAATGGTGGCTACACCTTC
clone_size: -; d_call: -; v_call: TRBV7-2; j_call: TRBJ2-7; cdr3_aa: CASRSRTTTGFEQYF; cdr3_nt: TGTGCCAGCAGATCCCGGACCACTACGGGGTTCGAGCAGTACTTC
clone_size: -; d_call: -; v_call: TRBV21-1; j_call: TRBJ2-5; cdr3_aa: CASPFEGPGETQYF; cdr3_nt: TGTGCCAGCCCTTTTGAGGGCCCGGGGGAGACCCAGTACTTC
clone_size: -; d_call: -; v_call: TRBV5-1; j_call: TRBJ2-7; cdr3_aa: CASSPEGRPGEQYF; cdr3_nt: TGCGCCAGCAGCCCCGAGGGTCGGCCAGGCGAGCAGTACTTC
clone_size: -; d_call: -; v_call: TRBV19; j_call: TRBJ1-5; cdr3_aa: CASSERRGGNQPQHF; cdr3_nt: TGTGCCAGTAGTGAACGCAGGGGAGGCAATCAGCCCCAGCATTTT
clone_size: -; d_call: -; v_call: TRBV19; j_call: TRBJ2-5; cdr3_aa: CASSPFQGETQYF; cdr3_nt: TGTGCCAGTAGTCCCTTTCAGGGAGAGACCCAGTACTTC
clone_size: -; d_call: TRBD1; v_call: TRBV29-1; j_call: TRBJ2-3; cdr3_aa: CSVEGQGVATDTQYF; cdr3_nt: TGCAGCGTTGAGGGACAGGGGGTTGCCACAGATACGCAGTATTTT
clone_size: -; d_call: -; v_call: TRBV29-1; j_call: TRBJ1-1; cdr3_aa: CSVQRGENTEAFF; cdr3_nt: TGCAGCGTTCAAAGAGGAGAGAACACTGAAGCTTTCTTT
clone_size: few; d_call: TRBD1; v_call: TRBV7-9; j_call: TRBJ2-3; cdr3_aa: CASSPRQGVRDTQYF; cdr3_nt: TGTGCCAGCAGCCCGCGACAGGGGGTGAGAGATACGCAGTATTTT
clone_size: -; d_call: -; v_call: TRBV19; j_call: TRBJ2-3; cdr3_aa: CASSIGRDTDTQYF; cdr3_nt: TGTGCCAGTAGTATAGGAAGGGACACAGATACGCAGTATTTT
clone_size: -; d_call: -; v_call: TRBV2; j_call: TRBJ1-1; cdr3_aa: CASIQRTEAFF; cdr3_nt: TGTGCCAGCATCCAGCGGACTGAAGCTTTCTTT
clone_size: once; d_call: -; v_call: TRBV7-9; j_call: TRBJ2-1; cdr3_aa: CASSPRGGEQFF; cdr3_nt: TGTGCCAGCAGCCCAAGGGGAGGTGAGCAGTTCTTC
clone_size: -; d_call: TRBD2; v_call: TRBV29-1; j_call: TRBJ2-1; cdr3_aa: CSVDPSGSTGTYNEQFF; cdr3_nt: TGCAGCGTTGACCCCAGCGGGAGCACTGGCACCTACAATGAGCAGTTCTTC
clone_size: once; d_call: TRBD1; v_call: TRBV29-1; j_call: TRBJ1-4; cdr3_aa: CSVDSTGGREKLFF; cdr3_nt: TGCAGCGTTGACTCGACAGGGGGTAGAGAAAAACTGTTTTTT
clone_size: -; d_call: -; v_call: TRBV28; j_call: TRBJ2-5; cdr3_aa: CASTAGHQETQYF; cdr3_nt: TGTGCCAGCACTGCGGGACATCAAGAGACCCAGTACTTC
clone_size: -; d_call: TRBD1; v_call: TRBV2; j_call: TRBJ1-2; cdr3_aa: CASSVGQGGDYGYTF; cdr3_nt: TGTGCCAGCTCAGTCGGACAGGGAGGTGACTATGGCTACACCTTC
clone_size: -; d_call: TRBD2; v_call: TRBV9; j_call: TRBJ2-2; cdr3_aa: CASSVTAGVTGELFF; cdr3_nt: TGTGCCAGCAGCGTAACAGCGGGGGTGACCGGGGAGCTGTTTTTT
clone_size: -; d_call: TRBD1; v_call: TRBV18; j_call: TRBJ1-4; cdr3_aa: CASSPGFTGQGDEKLFF; cdr3_nt: TGTGCCAGCTCACCAGGCTTTACGGGACAGGGCGATGAAAAACTGTTTTTT
clone_size: -; d_call: -; v_call: TRBV19; j_call: TRBJ1-3; cdr3_aa: CASSIGGGQGNTIYF; cdr3_nt: TGTGCCAGTAGTATCGGTGGTGGTCAGGGAAACACCATATATTTT
clone_size: -; d_call: -; v_call: TRBV19; j_call: TRBJ1-2; cdr3_aa: CASSLRPGADGYTF; cdr3_nt: TGTGCCAGTAGTCTTAGACCGGGGGCGGATGGCTACACCTTC